One and the same sample provided the 18 T cell receptor beta chains below, sequenced in a study of graft-versus-host responses after intestinal transplantation. Produced via immunoSEQ multiplex PCR; TCRdb's table is partial and in-frame only. The repertoire includes over 90,000 clones, approximately 94% of them detected once, and 1.2% sits in the top ten. These receptors are not linked to any known antigen. This sample comprised unstimulated CD8+ T cells sorted from spleen or lymph node cells, obtained before intestinal transplant. The receptors were sampled from a human donor who received an intestinal transplant.

This clone has a single count. V is TRBV6-1 and J is TRBJ2-1, with 7 bases identical to TRBD2. The CDR3 loop spans 15 amino acids. Germline-derived CDR1 and CDR2 are MNHNS and SASEGT. J gave up 3 bases and V 0 bases, and 2 bases lay outside the gene matches. The CDR3 coding sequence is TGTGCCAGCAGTGAAGCGTGGGACTACTACAATGAGCAGTTCTTC. Its translation: CASSEAWDYYNEQFF.

The chain joins TRBV5-4 to TRBJ2-7, with TRBD2 identical over 13 bases. CDR1 is SGHNT and CDR2 is YYREEE in the germline V gene (reference sequence). The length of the CDR3 is 17 residues. After removal of 4 bases from V and 0 bases from J, the junction contained 7 bases not matched to a gene. DNA of the CDR3: TGTGCCAGCAGCCTGGGGACTAGCGGGGCGAGCTCCTACGAGCAGTACTTC. Protein sequence: CASSLGTSGASSYEQYF.

This clone was detected once. V usage is TRBV27 and J usage is TRBJ2-1; D is possibly TRBD1 or TRBD2 (5 bases each). Trimming pared 5 bases from V and 0 bases from J, leaving 8 bases between. Germline CDR1 reads MNHEY; CDR2 reads SMNVEV (reference sequence). This CDR3 has 14 residues. Here the CDR3 reads CASSRGASYNEQFF. In nucleotides, the CDR3 is TGTGCCAGCAGTCGAGGGGCCTCCTACAATGAGCAGTTCTTC.

The CDR3 reads CASSATRNTEAFF. The CDR3 region has the DNA TGTGCCAGCAGCGCCACAAGAAACACTGAAGCTTTCTTT. The chain combines TRBV2 with TRBJ1-1; D uncertain. V was pared by 6 bases and J by 2 bases, with 10 bases between. This CDR3 comprises 13 residues. Per germline, CDR1 SNHLY and CDR2 FYNNEI.

This chain uses TRBV7-6 with TRBJ2-7, with TRBD1 matching over 7 bases. The junction had 8 bases not matched to a gene; V was cut back by 4 bases and J by 2 bases. The CDR3 totals 15 residues. Germline CDR1 SGHVS, CDR2 FNYEAQ. CDR3 in amino acids: CASSSRQGLAYEQYF. CDR3 DNA: TGTGCCAGCAGCTCCAGACAGGGCTTAGCCTACGAGCAGTACTTC.

The V gene is TRBV6-1, the J gene TRBJ2-3; D assignment may be TRBD1 or TRBD2 (5 bases each). V was trimmed by 4 bases and J by 0 bases, leaving 11 bases between them. This CDR3 has 15 residues. In germline, CDR1 is MNHNS, CDR2 SASEGT. CDR3 in DNA: TGTGCCAGCAGTGGAGACGGGGCTAGCACAGATACGCAGTATTTT. It codes for CASSGDGASTDTQYF.

This clone has just one count. This chain links TRBV18 with TRBJ2-3; 10 bases fit TRBD2. Germline V CDR1 and CDR2: KGHSH, LQKENI. CDR3 length: 16 residues. Trimming took 0 bases from V and 6 from J; bases not matched to a gene: 6. The chain's CDR3 is CASSPPSGRPTDTQYF. Written as DNA, the CDR3 is TGTGCCAGCTCACCACCTAGCGGGAGGCCGACGGATACGCAGTATTTT.

This clone was seen once. The chain recombines TRBV11-2 with TRBJ2-7; TRBD1 aligns across 7 bases. Germline V gives CDR1 SGHAT, CDR2 FQNNGV. The CDR3 length is 13 residues. The CDR3 loop reads CASIGTASYEQYF. CDR3 bases: TGTGCTTCGATAGGGACAGCATCATACGAGCAGTACTTC.

The chain links TRBV9 to TRBJ2-3, with no clear D. CDR1 SGDLS and CDR2 YYNGEE come from the germline V gene. The CDR3 spans 14 residues. Trimming took 0 bases from V and 6 from J, leaving 11 bases between them. For the CDR3, the DNA is TGTGCCAGCAGCGTAGAGAGCCCAGGTGATACGCAGTATTTT. It yields the protein CASSVESPGDTQYF.

This rearrangement joins TRBV4-1 to TRBJ2-3; D call uncertain. V was shortened by 3 bases and J by 0 bases, with 16 bases between the two germline ends. The CDR3 runs to 17 residues. Per the germline V gene, CDR1 is MGHRA and CDR2 is YSYEKL. This CDR3 is CASSQAPFITSTDTQYF. The CDR3 bases are TGCGCCAGCAGCCAGGCCCCGTTTATTACTAGCACAGATACGCAGTATTTT.

In its sample, this clone was seen once. The CDR3 reads CASSQGDDEQYF. CDR3 DNA: TGCGCCAGCAGCCAAGGGGACGACGAGCAGTACTTC. The chain has TRBV4-1 and TRBJ2-7; D tentatively fits TRBD1 or TRBD2 (5 bases each). Germline CDR1 is MGHRA and CDR2 is YSYEKL. V was clipped by 1 base and J by 5 bases, with 6 bases between them. The CDR3 is made up of 12 amino acids.

This clone was seen once. The chain employs TRBV6-4 and TRBJ1-5, with unresolved D. V was shortened by 7 bases and J by 0 bases, with 10 bases between the two germline ends. The germline V gene encodes CDR1 MRHNA and CDR2 SNTAGT. The CDR3 sequence is 14 residues long. CDR3 nucleotides: TGTGCCAGCATAGGAAACGGTAGCAATCAGCCCCAGCATTTT. This translates into CASIGNGSNQPQHF.

The chain carries TRBV5-1 and TRBJ1-1, with D perhaps TRBD1 (5 bases). Germline V gives CDR1 SGHRS, CDR2 YFSETQ. The ends were cut back, 2 bases at V and 2 bases at J, with 10 bases in the middle. This CDR3 spans 14 amino acids. The CDR3 reads CASSFRDRNTEAFF. The DNA for the CDR3 is TGCGCCAGCAGCTTCAGGGACCGAAACACTGAAGCTTTCTTT.

V gene TRBV7-6 combines with J gene TRBJ2-7; 9 positions match TRBD1. J lost 3 bases, V lost 5 bases, and 8 bases had no gene match. Germline CDR1 SGHVS, CDR2 FNYEAQ. The CDR3 spans 15 residues. CDR3 in DNA: TGTGCCAGCAGCCAACCCGGGACAGGGCTCTACGAGCAGTACTTC. Its protein is CASSQPGTGLYEQYF. Using reference TRBV7-6 and TRBJ2-7 for the parts outside the CDR3, the full variable domain is GAGVSQSPRYKVTKRGQDVALRCDPISGHVSLYWYRQALGQGPEFLTYFNYEAQQDKSGLPNDRFSAERPEGSISTLTIQRTEQRDSAMYRCASSQPGTGLYEQYFGPGTRLTVT.

The genes are TRBV5-6 and TRBJ1-2, with D possibly being TRBD1 (5 bases). Looked up from germline, CDR1 is SGHDT and CDR2 is YYEEEE. The CDR3 has 14 residues. V lost 5 bases, J lost 3 bases, and 14 bases lay in between. The CDR3 nucleotides are TGTGCCAGCAGTTCTGTGGGGACTGACTATGGCTACACCTTC. This codes for CASSSVGTDYGYTF.

This chain uses TRBV7-8 with TRBJ1-2; D gene unclear. V lost 5 bases, J lost 4 bases, and 17 bases lay in between. Per germline, CDR1 SGHVS and CDR2 FQNEAQ. CDR3 length: 15 amino acids. The DNA for the CDR3 is TGTGCCAGCAGCCTAGAGCGGGCGCACCCCTATGGCTACACCTTC. Its translation is CASSLERAHPYGYTF.

This chain joins TRBV12-5 and TRBJ1-2; D not certain. Trimming shortened V by 0 bases and J by 3 bases, and 8 bases separated the two germline ends. The CDR3 length is 14 residues. Germline CDR1 LGHNT, CDR2 FRNRAP. CDR3 amino acids: CASGLVGGDYGYTF. CDR3 in DNA: TGTGCTAGTGGTTTGGTAGGAGGAGACTATGGCTACACCTTC.

This rearrangement joins TRBV7-2 to TRBJ2-3; TRBD2 is a possible D gene (6 bases). The CDR3 totals 13 residues. From germline, CDR1 is SGHTA and CDR2 FQGNSA. V was shortened by 4 bases and J by 11 bases, with 16 bases between the two germline ends. This chain's CDR3 is CASSSLLAPKQYF. CDR3 bases: TGTGCCAGCAGCTCGTTACTAGCCCCTAAGCAGTATTTT.